This entry lists 29 T cell receptor beta chains sequenced from one sample in a study of human T cells and chemical hapten exposure. TCRdb passed the RACE reads through MiXCR, listing each CDR3 protein once. The table lists about 60,000 distinct CDR3 sequences, about 9% of them singletons. Sample time point: patch test 1, 2 weeks after DPC sensitization. As for treatment: therapeutic diphenylcyclopropenone sensitization with weekly scalp DPC. Sequenced material: whole blood, taken in connection with sensitization to the hapten diphenylcyclopropenone (DPC). These receptors were obtained from a woman between 40 and 55 years old with alopecia areata. Some clones in this sample may be carry-over from other donors' samples.

V gene TRBV3-1 combines with J gene TRBJ1-5; D gene unclear. The V end lost 1 base, the J end lost 3 bases, and 7 bases lay between the germline ends. The CDR3 is 14 amino acids. The germline CDR1 and CDR2 sequences are LGHDT and YNNKEL (reference sequence). The CDR3 spells CASSQGGANQPQHF. CDR3 in DNA: TGTGCCAGCAGCCAAGGGGGTGCCAATCAGCCCCAGCATTTT. Filled out from reference TRBV3-1 and TRBJ1-5, the complete variable domain reads DTAVSQTPKYLVTQMGNDKSIKCEQNLGHDTMYWYKQDSKKFLKIMFSYNNKELIINETVPNRFSPKSPDKAHLNLHINSLELGDSAVYFCASSQGGANQPQHFGDGTRLSIL.

This clonotype was seen repeatedly, ten times or more. This chain uses TRBV5-1 with TRBJ1-5, with D perhaps TRBD1 (6 bases). CDR3 length: 15 residues. Trimming pared 2 bases from V and 0 bases from J, leaving 9 bases between. Germline V gene sequence: CDR1 SGHRS, CDR2 YFSETQ. The CDR3, as DNA: TGCGCCAGCAGCTTACAGGGTGATAGCAATCAGCCCCAGCATTTT. It yields the protein CASSLQGDSNQPQHF. Using reference TRBV5-1 and TRBJ1-5 for the parts outside the CDR3, the full variable domain is KAGVTQTPRYLIKTRGQQVTLSCSPISGHRSVSWYQQTPGQGLQFLFEYFSETQRNKGNFPGRFSGRQFSNSRSEMNVSTLELGDSALYLCASSLQGDSNQPQHFGDGTRLSIL.

This clonotype appeared a few times. J is TRBJ2-2 and V is TRBV18; maybe TRBD1 (6 bases). CDR3 length equals 16 residues. From germline, CDR1 is KGHSH and CDR2 LQKENI. V was pared by 2 bases and J by 0 bases, with 10 bases between. The chain's CDR3 is CASSPTGTTNTGELFF. In nucleotides, the CDR3 is TGTGCCAGCTCACCAACCGGGACAACGAACACCGGGGAGCTGTTTTTT.

The table lists this clonotype with a few counts. V gene TRBV20-1 combines with J gene TRBJ1-6; no clear D. CDR1 and CDR2 from the germline V gene are DFQATT and SNEGSKA (reference sequence). Trimming cost V 3 bases and J 9 bases, with 15 bases left between them. The CDR3 length is 14 residues. As DNA, the CDR3 is TGCAGTGCTAGCCCGGGTCAGCGTATTTCACCCCTCCACTTT. It encodes CSASPGQRISPLHF.

This clonotype has more than one count but fewer than ten. The genes are TRBV4-3 and TRBJ2-5, with D perhaps TRBD1 (5 bases). The CDR3 loop spans 16 amino acids. The V and J ends lost 0 bases and 2 bases respectively, with 13 bases between them. Germline CDR1 reads LGHNA; CDR2 reads YSLEER. For the CDR3, the DNA is TGCGCCAGCAGCCAAGAGAGTGGGGCGGTACAAGAGACCCAGTACTTC. Translating gives CASSQESGAVQETQYF.

This clonotype was seen at least ten times. This chain links TRBV27 with TRBJ1-5; D is unclear. CDR3 length: 14 residues. The germline gives CDR1 MNHEY, CDR2 SMNVEV (reference sequence). Trimming removed 2 bases from V and 7 bases from J, with 12 bases in between. This CDR3 is CASSLMGWGQPQHF. CDR3 in DNA: TGTGCCAGCAGTTTAATGGGGTGGGGACAGCCCCAGCATTTT.

This clonotype appeared many times. The chain combines TRBV5-1 with TRBJ2-7; the D gene is possibly TRBD2 (5 bases). The CDR3 loop spans 12 amino acids. The germline V gene encodes CDR1 SGHRS and CDR2 YFSETQ. V lost 0 bases to trimming and J lost 5 bases, with 6 bases between them. The CDR3 spells CASSLVGDEQYF. For the CDR3, the DNA is TGCGCCAGCAGCTTGGTCGGGGACGAGCAGTACTTC.

This clonotype was seen more than once but under ten times. The V gene is TRBV28, the J gene TRBJ2-4; D assignment may be TRBD1 or TRBD2 (6 bases each). The germline V gene encodes CDR1 MDHEN and CDR2 SYDVKM. This CDR3 spans 14 amino acids. V lost 10 bases, J lost 8 bases, and 21 bases lay in between. CDR3: CATRGRGLADIQYF. The CDR3 region has the DNA TGTGCCACAAGAGGCCGGGGGCTCGCGGACATTCAGTACTTC.

The sample holds many counts of this clonotype. V and J are TRBV11-2 and TRBJ2-5; TRBD1 is a possible D gene (5 bases). Germline CDR1 is SGHAT and CDR2 is FQNNGV. Trimming stripped 1 base from V and 2 bases from J, with 8 bases between. This CDR3 has 14 amino acids. CDR3 residues: CASSLGHRQETQYF. CDR3 coding DNA: TGTGCCAGCAGCTTAGGCCACAGGCAAGAGACCCAGTACTTC.

This clonotype was counted at least ten times. The V call is TRBV18, the J call TRBJ1-5, with a tentative D call TRBD1 (5 bases). V lost 4 bases and J 1 base, leaving 14 bases between the germline ends. This CDR3 spans 16 amino acids. The germline V gene has CDR1 KGHSH and CDR2 LQKENI. The CDR3 DNA reads as TGTGCCAGCTCACTCCGGGAGGGGCGAAGCAATCAGCCCCAGCATTTT. Translation gives CASSLREGRSNQPQHF.

This clonotype was counted ten times or more. The rearrangement joins TRBV7-8 to TRBJ2-2; 10 nucleotides align to TRBD2. The CDR3 loop spans 17 amino acids. Trimming at V came to 5 bases and at J to 1 base, leaving 7 bases not matched to a gene. Germline CDR1 SGHVS, CDR2 FQNEAQ. For the CDR3, the DNA is TGTGCCAGCAGCCCGAGGAGGACTAGCGGGAACACCGGGGAGCTGTTTTTT. Its protein is CASSPRRTSGNTGELFF.

The sample holds many counts of this clonotype. The rearrangement uses TRBV2 and TRBJ2-7, with D perhaps matching TRBD1 (7 bases). V gave up 0 bases and J gave up 4 bases, with 13 bases separating them. The CDR3 extends over 15 amino acids. CDR1 and CDR2 (germline): SNHLY, FYNNEI. This CDR3 reads CASSEASQGRYEQYF. In nucleotides, the CDR3 is TGTGCCAGCAGTGAAGCATCACAGGGGAGGTACGAGCAGTACTTC.

This clonotype was found many times. The chain uses TRBV5-1 and TRBJ1-1; no clear D gene. V lost 0 bases and J lost 2, with 11 bases in between. This CDR3 is 15 amino acids long. The germline V gene has CDR1 SGHRS and CDR2 YFSETQ. DNA of the CDR3: TGCGCCAGCAGCTTGGGGGAGGTGGATAACACTGAAGCTTTCTTT. Encoded protein: CASSLGEVDNTEAFF.

The genes are TRBV27 and TRBJ1-1; D not certain. Germline V CDR1 and CDR2: MNHEY, SMNVEV (reference sequence). The CDR3 covers 17 residues. V lost 2 bases, J lost 0 bases, and 16 bases lay in between. CDR3 in DNA: TGTGCCAGCAGTTTACTCATTCCCCGGGGTATGAACACTGAAGCTTTCTTT. This codes for CASSLLIPRGMNTEAFF.

Ten or more counts support this clonotype. The chain couples TRBV2 to TRBJ1-1; D is unresolved. Germline-derived CDR1 and CDR2 are SNHLY and FYNNEI. The CDR3 totals 14 residues. V lost 5 bases, J lost 0 bases, and 10 bases lay in between. The CDR3 region has the DNA TGTGCCAGCAGTCCTACATACATGAACACTGAAGCTTTCTTT. Amino acid sequence: CASSPTYMNTEAFF.

This rearrangement joins TRBV24-1 to TRBJ2-2; D gene ambiguous. The CDR3 sequence is 11 residues long. Trimming removed 0 bases at V and 9 bases at J, with 1 base between. The germline V gene has CDR1 KGHDR and CDR2 SFDVKD. The CDR3 region is CATSDLRELFF. In DNA form, the CDR3 reads TGTGCCACCAGTGATTTGAGGGAGCTGTTTTTT.

This clonotype has a count of ten or more. This chain connects TRBV2 to TRBJ1-1; TRBD1 matches 7 bases. Germline trimming cut 2 bases from V and 6 bases from J; bases unmatched to any gene: 6. This CDR3 is 14 amino acids long. Germline V gene lookup returns CDR1 SNHLY and CDR2 FYNNEI. CDR3 residues: CASSESGGESEAFF. The CDR3 bases are TGTGCCAGCAGTGAATCAGGGGGGGAGTCTGAAGCTTTCTTT.

This chain uses TRBV24-1 with TRBJ1-5; D may be TRBD1 (5 bases). Trimming took off 3 bases at V and 4 bases at J, with 9 bases between the two ends. Looked up from germline, CDR1 is KGHDR and CDR2 is SFDVKD. This CDR3 is built from 14 residues. CDR3 sequence (DNA): TGTGCCACCAGTGATCGGGACGGAAATCAGCCCCAGCATTTT. Translating gives CATSDRDGNQPQHF.

The chain joins TRBV9 to TRBJ1-3; the D is unclear. The CDR3 sequence is 15 residues long. The germline V and J ends were trimmed by 3 bases and 0 bases, with 10 bases remaining between them. Germline CDR1 SGDLS, CDR2 YYNGEE. In DNA, the CDR3 is TGTGCCAGCAGCGGAGGCGGCGACTCTGGAAACACCATATATTTT. The encoded protein is CASSGGGDSGNTIYF.

Many counts were recorded for this clonotype. The V call is TRBV2, the J call TRBJ2-7; 9 positions match TRBD2. Trimming removed 4 bases from V and 7 bases from J; junction bases left unmatched: 8. The CDR3 spans 14 residues. CDR1 and CDR2 (germline): SNHLY, FYNNEI. The CDR3 DNA reads as TGTGCCAGCAGTGTTTCGCGGGGGGGCCGTGAGCAGTACTTC. Protein product: CASSVSRGGREQYF.

This clonotype was seen a few times. This sequence joins TRBV2 and TRBJ2-1; the match to TRBD1 covers 7 bases. CDR1 and CDR2 (germline): SNHLY, FYNNEI. The V and J ends lost 10 bases and 4 bases, in that order; junction bases with no gene match: 10. This CDR3 is 14 amino acids long. The CDR3 loop reads CATSGTVLYNEQFF. CDR3 sequence (DNA): TGTGCCACTTCCGGGACAGTTCTTTACAATGAGCAGTTCTTC.

This chain connects TRBV30 to TRBJ2-2; D gene unclear. CDR3 size: 12 residues. Trimming took 0 bases from V and 9 from J, leaving 8 bases between them. The V gene's germline CDR1 is GTSNPN and CDR2 SVGIG (reference sequence). The CDR3 reads CAWSVWGRELFF. CDR3 nucleotide sequence: TGTGCCTGGAGTGTATGGGGAAGGGAGCTGTTTTTT. The full variable domain, with the rest looked up from reference TRBV30 and TRBJ2-2, is SQTIHQWPATLVQPVGSPLSLECTVEGTSNPNLYWYRQAAGRGLQLLFYSVGIGQISSEVPQNLSASRPQDRQFILSSKKLLLSDSGFYLCAWSVWGRELFFGEGSRLTVL.

This clonotype was observed many times. The V and J genes are TRBV29-1 and TRBJ2-1; D is unclear. The CDR3 sequence is 16 residues long. V gave up 0 bases and J gave up 0 bases, with 12 bases separating them. Germline CDR1 SQVTM, CDR2 ANQGSEA. The CDR3 protein is CSVEDRISSSYNEQFF. CDR3 in DNA: TGCAGCGTTGAAGATCGGATTAGCAGCTCCTACAATGAGCAGTTCTTC.

This clonotype was observed many times. The V gene is TRBV29-1, the J gene TRBJ2-1; D is unclear. The germline V gene encodes CDR1 SQVTM and CDR2 ANQGSEA. The CDR3 runs 12 residues. Between the trimmed V and J ends, which lost 1 base and 7 bases, there was a span of 8 bases. CDR3 nucleotide sequence: TGCAGCGTTGAAGCGGGTGGGAATGAGCAGTTCTTC. Translation: CSVEAGGNEQFF.

This clonotype was detected ten times or more. The V gene is TRBV6-6, the J gene TRBJ2-3; 10 nucleotides line up with TRBD2. The ends lost 5 bases at V and 0 bases at J; junction bases unmatched: 5. The germline CDR1 and CDR2 sequences are MNHNY and SVGAGI (reference sequence). The length of the CDR3 is 16 residues. DNA for the CDR3: TGTGCCAGCAGTCAGGGGACTAGCGCTAGCACAGATACGCAGTATTTT. Translating gives CASSQGTSASTDTQYF.

This clonotype was observed once. This chain links TRBV5-1 with TRBJ1-1; 7 positions match TRBD1. The CDR3 contains 17 residues. Looked up from germline, CDR1 is SGHRS and CDR2 is YFSETQ. The trim removed 0 bases at V and 1 base at J, leaving 9 bases unmatched. In DNA form, the CDR3 reads TGCGCCAGCAGCTTGGCCTTCGGGGGACAGTCGAACACTGAAGCTTTCTTT. It specifies CASSLAFGGQSNTEAFF.

In its sample, this clonotype was seen many times. This chain uses TRBV2 with TRBJ2-3, with 16 bases that match TRBD2. V was clipped by 5 bases and J by 11 bases; unmatched bases: 7. The CDR3 is 15 amino acids. Germline lookup yields CDR1 SNHLY and CDR2 FYNNEI. The CDR3 region is CASSTGTSGGDGQYF. As DNA, the CDR3 is TGTGCCAGCAGTACCGGGACTAGCGGGGGGGATGGGCAGTATTTT.

This clonotype was seen many times. This chain joins TRBV2 and TRBJ1-1; D is unclear. This CDR3 has 13 amino acids. The germline gives CDR1 SNHLY, CDR2 FYNNEI. With 6 bases removed from V and 4 bases from J, the gap between germline ends came to 12 bases. In nucleotides, the CDR3 is TGTGCCAGCAGCAGCAACTGGGGCACTGAAGCTTTCTTT. Its translation is CASSSNWGTEAFF.

Note on this clonotype: A much bigger clone sits one base away, suggesting this may be a read error. The rearrangement joins TRBV18 to TRBJ2-1, with D possibly being TRBD1 or TRBD2 (5 bases each). Looked up from germline, CDR1 is KGHSH and CDR2 is LQKENI. The CDR3 runs to 16 residues. The CDR3 DNA is TGTGTCAGCTCACCAGGGTCGGCTAGCCGGCCGAATGAGCAGTTCTTC. It translates to CVSSPGSASRPNEQFF.